Given below is one T cell receptor (beta chain) in context. Its antigen remains unknown. At one boundary the junction diverges from the germline segment, which might be a read error. This entry belongs to a study of tumor-infiltrating lymphocytes in primary liver carcinoma. Study overall: Tumor lesions were T1-T3 N0M0 and spanned roughly 4.2 to 11 cm.

Study-level points and caveats: Overlap in tumor-adjacent and tumor-blood pairs fell below that of tumor region pairs.

Production of TCR beta cDNA used around 460 ng total RNA together with a constant-region primer. Slightly modified ARM-PCR, run as three nested multiplex PCR rounds, produced the TCR beta libraries. The first two PCR rounds, roughly 9 cycles each, used TRBV1-TRBV30 forward primers and a C-beta reverse primer. One entry per CDR3 protein results from TCRdb running MiXCR on the multiplex PCR reads. There are 95,000 to 150,000 distinct CDR3 sequences in the sample; around 70% occur only once, and roughly 8.1% lies in the top ten. The CDR3 consists of 16 residues. From roughly 21-30 mg of unsorted bulk tissue, DNA and RNA were co-extracted together.

This chain uses TRBV12-3 or TRBV12-4 with TRBJ2-7; 8 bases map to TRBD2. The sequence came from a woman aged 55-70 years with primary liver carcinoma and hepatitis B virus infection. Sequencing used tumor-adjacent normal liver tissue. CDR3 residues: CASSLAYSGKVHDQYF. CDR3 coding DNA: TGTGCCAGCAGTTTAGCTTATAGCGGGAAGGTGCACGATCAGTACTTC.